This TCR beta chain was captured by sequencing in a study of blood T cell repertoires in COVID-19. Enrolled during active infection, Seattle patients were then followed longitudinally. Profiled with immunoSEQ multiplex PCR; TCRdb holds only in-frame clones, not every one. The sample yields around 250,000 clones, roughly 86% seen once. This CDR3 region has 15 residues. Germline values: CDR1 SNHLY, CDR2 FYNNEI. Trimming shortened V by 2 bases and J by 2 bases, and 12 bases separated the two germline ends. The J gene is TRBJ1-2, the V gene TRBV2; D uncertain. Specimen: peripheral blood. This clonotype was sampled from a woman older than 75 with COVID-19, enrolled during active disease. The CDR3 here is CASSEMWGANYGYTF. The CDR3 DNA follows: TGTGCCAGCAGTGAAATGTGGGGAGCGAACTATGGCTACACCTTC. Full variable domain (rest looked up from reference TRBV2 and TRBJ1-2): EPEVTQTPSHQVTQMGQEVILRCVPISNHLYFYWYRQILGQKVEFLVSFYNNEISEKSEIFDDQFSVERPDGSNFTLKIRSTKLEDSAMYFCASSEMWGANYGYTFGSGTRLTVV.